These 23 T cell receptor beta chains share one sample of origin, sequenced in a study of shared clonotypes between healthy human individuals. Profiled with immunoSEQ multiplex PCR; TCRdb holds only in-frame clones, not every one. The sample consists of about 480,000 clones, nearly 80% of them appearing once. Input material: PBMCs. The receptor set was obtained from a woman aged 40 to 50 in good health. Some clones in this sample may be carry-over from other donors' samples.

The rearrangement links TRBV6-4 to TRBJ2-2, with 7 bases identical to TRBD1. This CDR3 is built from 15 residues. The junction had 7 bases not matched to a gene; V was cut back by 5 bases and J by 4 bases. The germline gives CDR1 MRHNA, CDR2 SNTAGT. CDR3 DNA: TGTGCCAGCAGTCCCTCGGACAGGACCACCGGGGAGCTGTTTTTT. It is translated as CASSPSDRTTGELFF.

The V gene is TRBV2, the J gene TRBJ2-2; TRBD1 might be the D (5 bases). The CDR3 is 16 amino acids. Germline loops: CDR1 SNHLY, CDR2 FYNNEI. Trimming took off 4 bases at V and 1 base at J, with 13 bases between the two ends. CDR3 sequence: CASSATFTGNTGELFF. In nucleotides, the CDR3 is TGTGCCAGCAGTGCTACGTTTACAGGGAACACCGGGGAGCTGTTTTTT.

This chain joins TRBV11-3 and TRBJ2-1; D uncertain. V lost 5 bases to trimming and J lost 5 bases, with 16 bases between them. The CDR3 loop spans 15 amino acids. Looked up from germline, CDR1 is SGHNT and CDR2 is YENEEA. Here the CDR3 reads CASSHLSNSHNEQFF. DNA for the CDR3: TGTGCCAGCAGCCACCTTAGCAATTCCCACAATGAGCAGTTCTTC.

This clone came up a few times. V gene TRBV7-3 combines with J gene TRBJ2-7, with D tentatively TRBD1 or TRBD2 (5 bases each). The germline gives CDR1 SGHTA, CDR2 FQGTGA. Trimming shortened V by 4 bases and J by 0 bases, and 7 bases separated the two germline ends. The CDR3 covers 13 residues. The CDR3 here is CASSSGASYEQYF. CDR3 nucleotides: TGTGCCAGCAGCTCCGGGGCCTCCTACGAGCAGTACTTC.

The V call is TRBV25-1, the J call TRBJ2-1; D remains unclear. Per germline, CDR1 MGHDK and CDR2 SYGVNS. The CDR3 totals 15 residues. Trimming cost V 1 base and J 10 bases, with 17 bases left between them. The CDR3 protein is CASSESRAAIQEQFF. DNA of the CDR3: TGTGCCAGCAGTGAATCTCGGGCAGCCATCCAAGAGCAGTTCTTC.

V usage is TRBV28 and J usage is TRBJ2-5; D may correspond to TRBD1 or TRBD2 (6 bases each). Germline V gives CDR1 MDHEN, CDR2 SYDVKM. This CDR3 is built from 16 residues. Trimming shortened V by 6 bases and J by 2 bases, and 19 bases separated the two germline ends. The CDR3 reads CASSRYGGRNQETQYF. CDR3 DNA sequence: TGTGCCAGCAGCCGCTACGGGGGCCGTAATCAAGAGACCCAGTACTTC.

Many counts were recorded for this clone. At the DNA level, this CDR3 is encoded by other sequences in the same sample as well. The V gene is TRBV29-1, the J gene TRBJ1-1; D is undetermined. The V and J ends lost 7 bases and 2 bases respectively, with 14 bases between them. The length of the CDR3 is 13 residues. The V gene's germline CDR1 is SQVTM and CDR2 ANQGSEA. The CDR3 sequence: CSGRLRGNTEAFF. DNA of the CDR3: TGCAGCGGTCGACTCCGGGGAAACACTGAAGCTTTCTTT.

There are a few counts of this clone. The CDR3 sequence is CASSLGGSGRYEQYF. In nucleotides, the CDR3 is TGTGCCAGCAGCTTAGGAGGTAGCGGGAGATACGAGCAGTACTTC. The genes are TRBV7-2 and TRBJ2-7, with 9 bases that match TRBD2. The ends lost 1 base at V and 4 bases at J; junction bases unmatched: 5. The germline gives CDR1 SGHTA, CDR2 FQGNSA. The CDR3 covers 15 residues.

The CDR3 sequence is CASSLYPPGRYGYTF. The CDR3 DNA is TGTGCCAGCAGTTTGTACCCCCCGGGGCGCTATGGCTACACCTTC. The V gene is TRBV28, the J gene TRBJ1-2; D is possibly TRBD1 (5 bases). The germline gives CDR1 MDHEN, CDR2 SYDVKM. V lost 3 bases and J lost 4, with 15 bases in between. The CDR3 is made up of 15 amino acids.

V gene TRBV28 combines with J gene TRBJ2-5; D unclear. CDR1 and CDR2 from the germline V gene are MDHEN and SYDVKM. V was cut by 1 base and J by 1 base, with 10 bases left in between. The CDR3 runs 15 residues. The DNA for the CDR3 is TGTGCCAGCAGTTTATCACACCTCTTCCAAGAGACCCAGTACTTC. Residues: CASSLSHLFQETQYF.

V is TRBV30 and J is TRBJ1-1; unclear D gene. CDR1 and CDR2 (germline): GTSNPN, SVGIG (reference sequence). The V end lost 0 bases, the J end lost 6 bases, and 5 bases lay between the germline ends. This CDR3 is built from 11 residues. The CDR3 sequence: CAWSVTAEAFF. DNA of the CDR3: TGTGCCTGGAGTGTTACAGCTGAAGCTTTCTTT.

The V gene is TRBV5-6, the J gene TRBJ2-2, with TRBD1 as a possible D gene (6 bases). Germline CDR1 and CDR2: SGHDT and YYEEEE. The CDR3 sequence is 15 residues long. V lost 4 bases and J 1 base, leaving 11 bases between the germline ends. In DNA form, the CDR3 reads TGTGCCAGCAGCCTACAGGGTGGGAACACCGGGGAGCTGTTTTTT. Translated, it gives CASSLQGGNTGELFF.

The chain recombines TRBV4-1 with TRBJ2-7, with 9 bases lining up with TRBD2. The V gene's germline CDR1 is MGHRA and CDR2 YSYEKL. Trimming cost V 1 base and J 1 base; bases outside gene matches: 8. The length of the CDR3 is 17 residues. The DNA for the CDR3 is TGCGCCAGCAGCCAAGTAACTAGCGGGTACAAGTCCTACGAGCAGTACTTC. Its protein is CASSQVTSGYKSYEQYF.

This chain connects TRBV28 to TRBJ1-2, with D unresolved. Between the trimmed V and J ends, which lost 6 bases and 4 bases, there was a span of 12 bases. The CDR3 sequence is 13 residues long. The germline CDR1 and CDR2 sequences are MDHEN and SYDVKM. The CDR3 here is CASRTGPAYGYTF. CDR3 nucleotides: TGTGCCAGCAGGACCGGGCCAGCCTATGGCTACACCTTC.

This clone has only one observation. The chain employs TRBV5-1 and TRBJ1-4, with D unclear. Trimming pared 0 bases from V and 3 bases from J, leaving 12 bases between. This CDR3 is built from 16 residues. Looked up from germline, CDR1 is SGHRS and CDR2 is YFSETQ. The CDR3 loop is CASSLGTRRANEKLFF. DNA for the CDR3: TGCGCCAGCAGCTTGGGGACTCGGCGGGCTAATGAAAAACTGTTTTTT.

The V call is TRBV10-3, the J call TRBJ2-7; no clear D gene. The CDR3 is made up of 15 amino acids. Germline CDR1 is ENHRY and CDR2 is SYGVKD. The V and J ends lost 4 bases and 3 bases respectively, with 16 bases between them. The CDR3, as DNA: TGTGCCATCAGTGCGAGTGGCGGTCCCAACTACGAGCAGTACTTC. This gives the protein CAISASGGPNYEQYF.

In its sample, this clone was seen once. The chain is built from TRBV2 and TRBJ1-2; 7 bases map to TRBD1. This CDR3 has 14 residues. The ends lost 4 bases at V and 4 bases at J; junction bases unmatched: 6. Germline assignment: CDR1 SNHLY and CDR2 FYNNEI. Here the CDR3 reads CASSVRTGTYGYTF. The DNA for the CDR3 is TGTGCCAGCAGTGTCCGGACAGGAACCTATGGCTACACCTTC.

This clone was seen many times. Other DNA sequences in this sample translate to the same CDR3. The chain combines TRBV28 with TRBJ1-5; D gene ambiguous. The germline V gene encodes CDR1 MDHEN and CDR2 SYDVKM. The CDR3 sequence is 15 residues long. The V gene lost 7 bases and the J gene lost 5 bases, with 18 bases spanning the gap. The CDR3 nucleotides read TGTGCCAGCACCCCGGGTGGTGGCATCTATCAGCCCCAGCATTTT. This gives the protein CASTPGGGIYQPQHF.

On this clone itself: It differs at one base from a far larger clone, so likely a read error. The sample carries other DNA sequences with the same CDR3. The chain's CDR3 is CASSLLTGNTGELFF. The CDR3 region has the DNA TGTGCCAGCAGCTTATTGACAGGGAACACCGGGGAGCTGTTCTTT. This chain uses TRBV11-2 with TRBJ2-2, with 7 bases identical to TRBD1. Germline-derived CDR1 and CDR2 are SGHAT and FQNNGV. The CDR3 totals 15 residues.

The chain carries TRBV9 and TRBJ2-1, with D perhaps TRBD1 or TRBD2 (5 bases each). The V gene's germline CDR1 is SGDLS and CDR2 YYNGEE. CDR3 length equals 13 residues. V shed 5 bases and J shed 7 bases, with 13 bases lying between them. This CDR3 is CASSFSGRNEQFF. The CDR3 bases are TGTGCCAGCAGTTTCTCGGGACGTAATGAGCAGTTCTTC.

V and J are TRBV28 and TRBJ2-5, with 9 bases identical to TRBD2. Germline values: CDR1 MDHEN, CDR2 SYDVKM. There are 14 residues in the CDR3. The V segment lost 3 bases and the J segment 6 bases; nucleotides outside the gene matches: 5. CDR3 residues: CASSFAGGPQTQYF. The CDR3 DNA is TGTGCCAGCAGTTTTGCGGGAGGGCCCCAGACCCAGTACTTC.

This clone was observed a single time. V is TRBV28 and J is TRBJ2-1; perhaps TRBD2 as D (5 bases). The germline V gene encodes CDR1 MDHEN and CDR2 SYDVKM. Between the trimmed V and J ends, which lost 5 bases and 14 bases, there was a span of 19 bases. The CDR3 consists of 13 residues. CDR3 coding DNA: TGTGCCAGCAGTCAGGTGGGAGTGAGAGATGAGTTCTTC. This encodes CASSQVGVRDEFF.

The V gene is TRBV5-1, the J gene TRBJ2-2; D remains unclear. The CDR3 covers 15 residues. The V end lost 0 bases, the J end lost 4 bases, and 10 bases lay between the germline ends. CDR1 and CDR2 from the germline V gene are SGHRS and YFSETQ. Here the CDR3 DNA reads TGCGCCAGCAGCTTGGGGCACATTTCCACCGGGGAGCTGTTTTTT. Translated: CASSLGHISTGELFF.